One and the same sample provided the 29 T cell receptor beta chains below, sequenced in a study of blood T cells in healthy people across ages. Together with a sample-barcoded 5' primer, a J-beta primer mix was included in a second PCR lasting roughly 6 to 12 cycles. TCRdb analysed the 5' RACE reads with MiXCR anew, one entry per CDR3 protein. The table shows approximately 820,000 distinct CDR3 sequences, with under 45% occurring only once. Source material: blood. These receptors were collected from a man aged 55 to 70 in good health.

The chain recombines TRBV5-1 with TRBJ1-2, with no clear D. The CDR3 covers 12 residues. Trimming left V 4 bases short and J 13 bases short, with 17 bases between. CDR1 is SGHRS, CDR2 YFSETQ, per germline. The CDR3: CASSTRDGDTTF. The CDR3, as DNA: TGCGCCAGCAGCACGAGAGACGGGGATACCACCTTC.

This clonotype was detected a few times. The chain is built from TRBV14 and TRBJ2-6; a possible D gene is TRBD1 (5 bases). The CDR3 has 18 residues. Trimming shortened V by 4 bases and J by 2 bases, and 18 bases separated the two germline ends. Per the germline V gene, CDR1 is SGHDN and CDR2 is FVKESK. The CDR3 DNA reads TGTGCCAGCAGCCGCGACCAAGGGTGGGGCCCTGGGGCCAACGTCCTGACTTTC. Its translation: CASSRDQGWGPGANVLTF. The full variable domain, its missing parts supplied by reference TRBV14 and TRBJ2-6, is EAGVTQFPSHSVIEKGQTVTLRCDPISGHDNLYWYRRVMGKEIKFLLHFVKESKQDESGMPNNRFLAERTGGTYSTLKVQPAELEDSGVYFCASSRDQGWGPGANVLTFGAGSRLTVL.

V usage is TRBV5-6 and J usage is TRBJ2-1, with a possible D match to TRBD1 (6 bases). The end of the DNA aligns better with TRBJ2-7, so the J call may be wrong. There are 15 residues in the CDR3. Germline loops: CDR1 SGHDT, CDR2 YYEEEE. CDR3 amino acids: CASSRPTGLQYEQYF. The CDR3 bases are TGTGCCAGCAGCCGGCCGACAGGTTTGCAATACGAGCAGTACTTC.

This chain links TRBV9 with TRBJ2-5, with TRBD1 identical over 12 bases. CDR3 length: 15 residues. Losses at the gene ends were 3 bases for V and 3 bases for J; bases not matched to a gene: 3. CDR1 is SGDLS and CDR2 is YYNGEE in the germline V gene. This chain's CDR3 is CASSAGTGGEETQYF. CDR3 DNA: TGTGCCAGCAGCGCCGGGACAGGGGGCGAAGAGACCCAGTACTTC.

This chain links TRBV6-2 or TRBV6-3 with TRBJ2-7; 8 bases map to TRBD1. There are 16 residues in the CDR3. Germline values: CDR1 MNHEY, CDR2 SVGEGT. The trim removed 0 bases at V and 2 bases at J, leaving 6 bases unmatched. The chain's CDR3 is CASSYSARDRPYEQYF. CDR3 nucleotide sequence: TGTGCCAGCAGTTACTCGGCCCGGGACAGGCCCTACGAGCAGTACTTC.

The chain recombines TRBV7-9 with TRBJ2-3, with 10 bases matching TRBD2. The germline V gene encodes CDR1 SEHNR and CDR2 FQNEAQ (reference sequence). After removal of 5 bases from V and 7 bases from J, the junction contained 12 bases not matched to a gene. The CDR3 loop spans 16 amino acids. The CDR3 DNA reads TGTGCCAGCAGCCGTAGCGGGGGGCCCGCGAGGAATACGCAGTATTTT. Protein sequence: CASSRSGGPARNTQYF.

This clonotype appeared once. The chain joins TRBV20-1 to TRBJ2-7; possibly TRBD1 for D (5 bases). The CDR3 is 11 residues long. Germline V lookup: CDR1 DFQATT, CDR2 SNEGSKA (reference sequence). This CDR3 reads CNARQHYEQYF. As DNA, the CDR3 is TGCAATGCCAGACAGCACTACGAGCAGTACTTC.

As to this clonotype: With a much larger clone just one base away, this may be a read error. V gene TRBV14 combines with J gene TRBJ2-1, with TRBD2 matching 8 bases. CDR3 length equals 13 residues. Trimming removed 4 bases from V and 11 bases from J; junction bases left unmatched: 7. The germline V gene has CDR1 SGHDN and CDR2 FVKESK. This CDR3 is CASSPGLGRKQFF. CDR3 coding DNA: TGTGCCAGCAGCCCGGGACTAGGGCGCAAGCAGTTCTTC.

With regard to this clonotype: At one of its ends the junction is not consistent with the germline gene, which may arise from a read error. The J gene is TRBJ1-6, the V gene TRBV20-1, with 8 nucleotides matching TRBD1. The CDR3 loop spans 16 amino acids. CDR1 is DFQATT and CDR2 is SNEGSKA in the germline V gene (reference sequence). DNA of the CDR3: TGCAGTGCTGGAGACCTGCAGGGGGCGAATAATTCACCCCTCCACTTT. Translated: CSAGDLQGANNSPLHF.

V usage is TRBV11-3 and J usage is TRBJ2-5; tentative D call: TRBD2 (5 bases). Germline V gene sequence: CDR1 SGHNT, CDR2 YENEEA. With 5 bases removed from V and 5 bases from J, the gap between germline ends came to 18 bases. This CDR3 is built from 15 residues. The CDR3: CASSPGQAAGETQYF. The CDR3 nucleotides read TGTGCCAGCAGCCCCGGCCAGGCTGCGGGTGAGACCCAGTACTTC.

This clonotype has more than one count but fewer than ten. The V and J genes are TRBV28 and TRBJ2-7, with D possibly matching TRBD2 (6 bases). Trimming stripped 8 bases from V and 2 bases from J, with 13 bases between. Germline V gene data show CDR1 as MDHEN and CDR2 as SYDVKM. This CDR3 contains 13 residues. CDR3 region: CASLGTPAYEQYF. DNA for the CDR3: TGTGCCAGCCTAGGGACTCCCGCCTACGAGCAGTACTTC.

The V call is TRBV18, the J call TRBJ2-1, with 9 bases aligning to TRBD2. Germline lookup yields CDR1 KGHSH and CDR2 LQKENI. V was pared by 3 bases and J by 0 bases, with 12 bases of the junction left unmatched. The CDR3 has 19 amino acids. The CDR3: CASSPRAGGFLSSYNEQFF. The CDR3, as DNA: TGTGCCAGCTCACCTAGAGCGGGGGGCTTCCTGAGCTCCTACAATGAGCAGTTCTTC.

With respect to this clonotype: A read error may be the cause here, since a much bigger clone is one base away. This sequence joins TRBV7-3 and TRBJ2-5; D not certain. The CDR3 covers 12 residues. From germline, CDR1 is SGHTA and CDR2 FQGTGA. V dropped 6 bases and J dropped 11 bases, with 16 bases sitting between them. The CDR3 spells CASSQVGNEQYF. As DNA, the CDR3 is TGTGCCAGCAGTCAGGTGGGGAATGAGCAGTACTTC. Full variable domain (missing parts from reference TRBV7-3 and TRBJ2-5): GAGVSQTPSNKVTEKGKYVELRCDPISGHTALYWYRQSLGQGPEFLIYFQGTGAADDSGLPNDRFFAVRPEGSVSTLKIQRTERGDSAVYLCASSQVGNEQYFGPGTRLLVL.

The chain has TRBV21-1 and TRBJ1-2. TRBV21-1 is labeled a pseudogene. CDR3 length: 15 amino acids. CDR3 amino acids: CASSKVIRPNYGYTF. The CDR3 DNA is TGTGCCAGCAGCAAGGTTATACGACCTAACTATGGCTACACCTTC.

The genes are TRBV6-2 or TRBV6-3 and TRBJ2-1; 9 bases align to TRBD1. Trimming removed 4 bases from V and 7 bases from J; junction bases left unmatched: 8. The germline CDR1 and CDR2 sequences are MNHEY and SVGEGT. The CDR3 runs 15 residues. The CDR3 DNA reads TGTGCCAGCAGTTCGCCCCTTGGGACAGGGAATGAGCAGTTCTTC. Translated: CASSSPLGTGNEQFF.

The chain carries TRBV10-3 and TRBJ2-7; D could derive from TRBD1 or TRBD2 (5 bases each). The CDR3 sequence is 15 residues long. Per germline, CDR1 ENHRY and CDR2 SYGVKD. Between the trimmed V and J ends, which lost 10 bases and 3 bases, there was a span of 22 bases. This CDR3 is CATAKSGPRVYEQYF. The CDR3 DNA reads as TGTGCCACGGCAAAATCGGGACCCCGTGTCTACGAGCAGTACTTC.

V usage is TRBV7-8 and J usage is TRBJ2-1; 12 positions agree with TRBD2. Germline loops: CDR1 SGHVS, CDR2 FQNEAQ. The J segment lost 0 bases and the V segment lost 0 bases, leaving 6 bases of the junction unmatched. This CDR3 comprises 19 residues. CDR3: CASSLAPRLAGDSYNEQFF. The CDR3 DNA reads as TGTGCCAGCAGCTTAGCCCCTCGACTAGCGGGGGACTCCTACAATGAGCAGTTCTTC.

This clonotype was counted a few times. The chain employs TRBV29-1 and TRBJ1-2; 8 bases line up with TRBD1. The trim removed 8 bases at V and 4 bases at J, leaving 18 bases unmatched. This CDR3 region has 16 residues. The V gene's germline CDR1 is SQVTM and CDR2 ANQGSEA. DNA of the CDR3: TGCAGCACTGAGCGGTGGCAGGGGGCAGGCAGCTATGGCTACACCTTC. It translates to CSTERWQGAGSYGYTF.

The V call is TRBV7-2, the J call TRBJ2-7; 8 bases line up with TRBD2. With 1 base clipped from V and 0 bases from J, the junction kept 5 bases outside the gene matches. Per the germline V gene, CDR1 is SGHTA and CDR2 is FQGNSA. The CDR3 contains 16 residues. The CDR3 protein is CASSLGAGGDSYEQYF. The CDR3 DNA is TGTGCCAGCAGCTTAGGTGCGGGGGGTGACTCCTACGAGCAGTACTTC. The whole variable domain, remainder taken from reference TRBV7-2 and TRBJ2-7, is GAGVSQSPSNKVTEKGKDVELRCDPISGHTALYWYRQSLGQGLEFLIYFQGNSAPDKSGLPSDRFSAERTGGSVSTLTIQRTQQEDSAVYLCASSLGAGGDSYEQYFGPGTRLTVT.

This CDR3 is CASSSQRGQPQHF. The DNA of the CDR3 is TGTGCCAGCAGCTCCCAAAGAGGCCAGCCCCAGCATTTT. The V call is TRBV12-3 or TRBV12-4, the J call TRBJ1-5; D unclear. V was clipped by 6 bases and J by 7 bases, with 13 bases between them. This CDR3 is built from 13 residues.

This clonotype was detected ten times or more. This sequence joins TRBV20-1 and TRBJ2-5; 7 nucleotides align to TRBD2. The V segment lost 2 bases and the J segment 11 bases; nucleotides outside the gene matches: 11. The CDR3 length is 13 residues. The germline gives CDR1 DFQATT, CDR2 SNEGSKA (reference sequence). The DNA of the CDR3 is TGCAGTGCTAGAAAAACGGGGAGGGGTGAGCAGTACTTC. Encoded protein: CSARKTGRGEQYF.

This clonotype showed up just a few times. CDR3: CASTIQTSGGSYSYEQYF. Written as DNA, the CDR3 is TGCGCCAGCACTATTCAAACTAGCGGGGGCTCTTACTCCTACGAGCAGTACTTC. V usage is TRBV5-1 and J usage is TRBJ2-7; 11 positions match TRBD2. Germline CDR1 SGHRS, CDR2 YFSETQ. V dropped 6 bases and J dropped 0; count of bases not matched to a gene: 14. CDR3 size: 18 residues. Supplemented by reference TRBV5-1 and TRBJ2-7, the full variable domain reads KAGVTQTPRYLIKTRGQQVTLSCSPISGHRSVSWYQQTPGQGLQFLFEYFSETQRNKGNFPGRFSGRQFSNSRSEMNVSTLELGDSALYLCASTIQTSGGSYSYEQYFGPGTRLTVT.

This clonotype was recorded many times. The chain uses TRBV6-5 and TRBJ1-2, with unresolved D. CDR1 is MNHEY, CDR2 SVGAGI, per germline. Trimming removed 2 bases from V and 0 bases from J, with 10 bases in between. This CDR3 is 15 amino acids long. The CDR3 nucleotides read TGTGCCAGCAGTTACACCACCGGGACTAACTATGGCTACACCTTC. The encoded protein is CASSYTTGTNYGYTF.

Notes on this clonotype: At one boundary the junction diverges from the germline segment, which might be a read error. The CDR3 reads CVSSSYYEQYF. CDR3 DNA sequence: TGTGTCAGCAGCTCATACTACGAGCAGTACTTC. The chain combines TRBV7-9 with TRBJ2-5; unclear D gene. TRBJ2-7 matches the DNA end more closely, so the J call is doubtful. Germline V gene lookup returns CDR1 SEHNR and CDR2 FQNEAQ (reference sequence). CDR3 length: 11 amino acids.

The V and J genes are TRBV30 and TRBJ2-1, with 8 positions matching TRBD1. This CDR3 contains 15 residues. Germline CDR1 is GTSNPN and CDR2 is SVGIG (reference sequence). The J segment lost 7 bases and the V segment lost 3 bases, leaving 11 bases of the junction unmatched. The CDR3 here is CAWSPWSRGRNEQFF. CDR3 DNA sequence: TGTGCCTGGAGCCCCTGGAGCAGGGGGCGAAATGAGCAGTTCTTC.

V is TRBV12-3 or TRBV12-4 and J is TRBJ2-2, with a possible D match to TRBD2 (6 bases). V lost 6 bases and J 0 bases, leaving 11 bases between the germline ends. The CDR3 length is 15 residues. CDR3 loop: CASRPWGANTGELFF. CDR3 nucleotides: TGTGCCAGCAGGCCCTGGGGGGCGAACACCGGGGAGCTGTTTTTT.

This clonotype occurred a few times. This chain connects TRBV28 to TRBJ2-6; TRBD2 is a possible D gene (6 bases). The V and J ends lost 6 bases and 0 bases respectively, with 18 bases between them. This CDR3 has 18 amino acids. Germline V lookup: CDR1 MDHEN, CDR2 SYDVKM. CDR3 residues: CASRPTGTVSSGANVLTF. The CDR3 DNA follows: TGTGCCAGCAGACCCACCGGGACTGTTTCCTCTGGGGCCAACGTCCTGACTTTC.

This clonotype was seen a few times. The V gene is TRBV4-1, the J gene TRBJ1-1; no firm D call. The length of the CDR3 is 14 residues. V lost 1 base, J lost 5 bases, and 11 bases lay in between. Germline CDR1 MGHRA, CDR2 YSYEKL. The CDR3 loop reads CASSQVVGFTEAFF. The CDR3 coding sequence is TGCGCCAGCAGCCAAGTGGTTGGGTTTACTGAAGCTTTCTTT.

This chain links TRBV29-1 with TRBJ2-4; 7 bases match TRBD2. V dropped 0 bases and J dropped 12; count of bases not matched to a gene: 5. CDR3 size: 12 residues. Germline CDR1 is SQVTM and CDR2 is ANQGSEA. The CDR3 is CSVEDLWGGQYF. Written as DNA, the CDR3 is TGCAGCGTTGAAGATCTTTGGGGGGGTCAGTACTTC.